These 25 T cell receptor beta chains originate from one sample sequenced in a study of T cells in Graves' hyperthyroidism and ophthalmopathy. TCR beta CDR3 region amplification was performed from RNA transcripts. The TCR CDR3 was amplified in a first-round RT-PCR using the HTBI primer set. TCRdb reanalysed the multiplex PCR reads using MiXCR and keeps one entry per CDR3 protein. The data hold under 500,000 distinct CDR3 sequences, with more than 12% observed a single time. Sequencing was carried out using blood. Receptor source: a man aged 45-65 years with Graves' ophthalmopathy.

The chain has TRBV28 and TRBJ2-2; D tentatively fits TRBD1 or TRBD2 (5 bases each). Trimming pared 4 bases from V and 5 bases from J, leaving 20 bases between. The CDR3 has 17 amino acids. CDR1 is MDHEN and CDR2 is SYDVKM in the germline V gene. The CDR3: CASSSPWGLSRTGELFF. The CDR3 coding sequence is TGTGCCAGCAGTTCCCCTTGGGGGTTGTCACGAACCGGGGAGCTGTTTTTT.

This clonotype came up many times. The rearrangement joins TRBV2 to TRBJ2-7; TRBD2 matches at 9 bases. V dropped 7 bases and J dropped 3; count of bases not matched to a gene: 7. The CDR3 has 14 amino acids. Germline lookup yields CDR1 SNHLY and CDR2 FYNNEI. The chain's CDR3 is CASNSGSGNYEQYF. The CDR3, as DNA: TGTGCCAGCAATAGCGGGAGCGGTAACTACGAGCAGTACTTC.

This clonotype was seen many times. V and J are TRBV27 and TRBJ2-7, with D perhaps given as TRBD1 or TRBD2 (5 bases each). CDR1 is MNHEY, CDR2 SMNVEV, per germline (reference sequence). Between the trimmed V and J ends, which lost 1 base and 6 bases, there was a span of 10 bases. The CDR3 spans 13 residues. As DNA, the CDR3 is TGTGCCAGCAGTTTATTGCGAGGGACCGAGCAGTACTTC. Protein: CASSLLRGTEQYF.

The sample holds a few counts of this clonotype. V gene TRBV27 combines with J gene TRBJ1-2; 7 bases line up with TRBD1. J was trimmed by 0 bases and V by 6 bases; bases with no gene match: 7. CDR3 length: 15 amino acids. Germline CDR1 is MNHEY and CDR2 is SMNVEV (reference sequence). CDR3: CASRSRGQANYGYTF. CDR3 DNA sequence: TGTGCCAGCAGATCTAGGGGGCAAGCTAACTATGGCTACACCTTC.

The rearrangement uses TRBV20-1 and TRBJ2-5, with 9 bases lining up with TRBD2. CDR1 and CDR2 (germline): DFQATT, SNEGSKA (reference sequence). V trimming: 5 bases; J trimming: 2 bases; junction bases outside the gene matches: 3. This CDR3 spans 13 amino acids. Written as DNA, the CDR3 is TGCAGTGCTGAAACTAGCGGGCAAGAGACCCAGTACTTC. It yields the protein CSAETSGQETQYF.

Of note for this clonotype: This sequence may be a read error, since a much larger clone differs from it by one base. The chain uses TRBV30 and TRBJ2-7, with a possible D match to TRBD1 (5 bases). This CDR3 is built from 14 residues. Germline assignment: CDR1 GTSNPN and CDR2 SVGIG (reference sequence). Trimming stripped 1 base from V and 6 bases from J, with 16 bases between. The CDR3 coding sequence is TGTGCCTGGAGTGAGGTGGGGAATAGGGGCGAGCAGTACTTC. It specifies CAWSEVGNRGEQYF.

This clonotype was seen ten or more times. V usage is TRBV9 and J usage is TRBJ2-3; D is ambiguous. Germline V gene sequence: CDR1 SGDLS, CDR2 YYNGEE. The CDR3 spans 14 residues. V lost 0 bases to trimming and J lost 2 bases, with 7 bases between them. The DNA for the CDR3 is TGTGCCAGCAGCGTAGAGTGGGACACAGATACGCAGTATTTT. Encoded protein: CASSVEWDTDTQYF.

This clonotype showed up many times. The V call is TRBV27, the J call TRBJ2-2; 7 nucleotides agree with TRBD2. The CDR3 is 14 residues long. V lost 3 bases, J lost 7 bases, and 5 bases stayed unmatched. Germline loops: CDR1 MNHEY, CDR2 SMNVEV (reference sequence). This chain's CDR3 is CASSLGAGFGELFF. The CDR3 nucleotides are TGTGCCAGCAGTTTGGGAGCGGGATTCGGGGAGCTGTTTTTT.

This clonotype was detected many times. This sequence joins TRBV3-1 and TRBJ2-3; D may be TRBD2 (5 bases). Per the germline V gene, CDR1 is LGHDT and CDR2 is YNNKEL (reference sequence). The CDR3 extends over 15 amino acids. V gave up 1 base and J gave up 1 base, with 9 bases separating them. CDR3 in DNA: TGTGCCAGCAGCCAAGGGGTCGGGGGCACAGATACGCAGTATTTT. Residues: CASSQGVGGTDTQYF.

The J gene is TRBJ2-2, the V gene TRBV27, with D possibly matching TRBD2 (6 bases). CDR3 size: 17 residues. Trimming stripped 5 bases from V and 1 base from J, with 17 bases between. The germline CDR1 and CDR2 sequences are MNHEY and SMNVEV (reference sequence). The CDR3 sequence is CASSPTPGLMNTGELFF. CDR3 nucleotides: TGTGCCAGCAGTCCAACCCCGGGACTCATGAACACCGGGGAGCTGTTTTTT.

This clonotype appeared many times. V and J are TRBV6-1 and TRBJ2-7; 9 bases map to TRBD2. Trimming cost V 4 bases and J 2 bases; bases outside gene matches: 9. Looked up from germline, CDR1 is MNHNS and CDR2 is SASEGT. CDR3 size: 16 residues. This CDR3 is CASSATSSGTTYEQYF. CDR3 DNA: TGTGCCAGCAGTGCTACCTCTAGCGGGACTACCTACGAGCAGTACTTC.

Many counts were recorded for this clonotype. The J gene is TRBJ2-7, the V gene TRBV7-3; D gene uncertain. The V gene's germline CDR1 is SGHTA and CDR2 FQGTGA. CDR3 length equals 15 residues. Trimming left V 1 base short and J 4 bases short, with 14 bases between. The CDR3 here is CASSLICGFRYEQYF. CDR3 bases: TGTGCCAGCAGCTTAATTTGCGGCTTCAGATACGAGCAGTACTTC. Complete variable domain (other parts from reference TRBV7-3 and TRBJ2-7): GAGVSQTPSNKVTEKGKYVELRCDPISGHTALYWYRQSLGQGPEFLIYFQGTGAADDSGLPNDRFFAVRPEGSVSTLKIQRTERGDSAVYLCASSLICGFRYEQYFGPGTRLTVT.

This clonotype was observed a single time. This chain connects TRBV6-2 or TRBV6-3 to TRBJ2-5; D might be TRBD1 or TRBD2, each matching 5 bases. Germline CDR1 is MNHEY and CDR2 is SVGEGT. This CDR3 region has 15 residues. V was clipped by 8 bases and J by 5 bases, with 21 bases between them. The CDR3 sequence: CASVNGASHGETQYF. The DNA of the CDR3 is TGTGCCAGCGTAAATGGGGCTAGCCACGGGGAGACCCAGTACTTC.

This rearrangement joins TRBV9 to TRBJ2-1; a weak D match, TRBD1 (5 bases). The J call may not be correct, given that the DNA end is closer to TRBJ2-7. The CDR3 length is 15 residues. CDR1 is SGDLS and CDR2 is YYNGEE in the germline V gene. CDR3 bases: TGTGCCAGCAGCGTATCCAGGGCGTCGCACAATGAGCAGTACTTC. Translated, it gives CASSVSRASHNEQYF.

Ten or more counts support this clonotype. The V call is TRBV15, the J call TRBJ2-5; D is undetermined. The V gene lost 5 bases and the J gene lost 4 bases, with 17 bases spanning the gap. The length of the CDR3 is 15 residues. CDR1 and CDR2 from the germline V gene are LNHNV and YYDKDF (reference sequence). The CDR3 DNA sequence: TGTGCCACCAGCCCCGGCAGAGCAGCTCGAGAGACCCAGTACTTC. Its protein is CATSPGRAARETQYF.

The chain couples TRBV27 to TRBJ1-6; D is uncertain. The V gene's germline CDR1 is MNHEY and CDR2 SMNVEV (reference sequence). Trimming took off 0 bases at V and 4 bases at J, with 10 bases between the two ends. The CDR3 runs to 16 residues. In nucleotides, the CDR3 is TGTGCCAGCAGTTTATCCTTGGCAGCTTATAATTCACCCCTCCACTTT. It codes for CASSLSLAAYNSPLHF.

At least ten counts were recorded for this clonotype. This sequence joins TRBV12-3 or TRBV12-4 and TRBJ1-2; D unresolved. CDR3 length equals 15 residues. V shed 7 bases and J shed 3 bases, with 18 bases lying between them. This chain's CDR3 is CASTPAESAHYGYTF. CDR3 sequence (DNA): TGTGCCAGCACTCCGGCGGAATCCGCTCACTATGGCTACACCTTC.

This clonotype came up many times. The chain carries TRBV11-2 and TRBJ2-7; D remains unclear. Germline CDR1 reads SGHAT; CDR2 reads FQNNGV. V dropped 0 bases and J dropped 3 bases, with 9 bases sitting between them. The CDR3 sequence is 14 residues long. CDR3 loop: CASSLDLSYYEQYF. Written as DNA, the CDR3 is TGTGCCAGCAGCTTAGATCTCAGCTACTACGAGCAGTACTTC.

The rearrangement uses TRBV19 and TRBJ1-5, with a weak D call TRBD1 (5 bases). The ends were cut back, 4 bases at V and 2 bases at J, with 18 bases in the middle. Germline loops: CDR1 LNHDA, CDR2 SQIVND (reference sequence). The CDR3 runs 17 residues. CDR3 amino acids: CASSSDPQGNGNQPQHF. Here the CDR3 DNA reads TGTGCCAGTAGTAGTGATCCTCAGGGAAATGGCAATCAGCCCCAGCATTTT.

This clonotype was seen only a few times. This chain connects TRBV19 to TRBJ2-1; D may correspond to TRBD1 or TRBD2 (5 bases each). The ends were cut back, 5 bases at V and 5 bases at J, with 7 bases in the middle. Germline values: CDR1 LNHDA, CDR2 SQIVND (reference sequence). The CDR3 extends over 12 amino acids. The CDR3 bases are TGTGCCAGTAGTGGGGGTCACAATGAGCAGTTCTTC. Translation: CASSGGHNEQFF.

This clonotype showed up many times. V is TRBV11-3 and J is TRBJ1-2, with TRBD1 identical over 7 bases. The V and J ends lost 5 bases and 4 bases, in that order; junction bases with no gene match: 7. The CDR3 extends over 14 amino acids. Germline V gene lookup returns CDR1 SGHNT and CDR2 YENEEA. The CDR3 is CASSRQGGFYGYTF. CDR3 in DNA: TGTGCCAGCAGCCGACAGGGAGGCTTCTATGGCTACACCTTC.

This clonotype was detected ten times or more. The V and J genes are TRBV19 and TRBJ1-2; D is ambiguous. Germline loops: CDR1 LNHDA, CDR2 SQIVND (reference sequence). Trimming took off 8 bases at V and 2 bases at J, with 12 bases between the two ends. CDR3 size: 13 residues. The CDR3 sequence: CASRTGLNYGYTF. The CDR3, as DNA: TGTGCCAGTCGGACGGGATTGAACTATGGCTACACCTTC. Supplemented by reference TRBV19 and TRBJ1-2, the full variable domain reads DGGITQSPKYLFRKEGQNVTLSCEQNLNHDAMYWYRQDPGQGLRLIYYSQIVNDFQKGDIAEGYSVSREKKESFPLTVTSAQKNPTAFYLCASRTGLNYGYTFGSGTRLTVV.

This clonotype has just a few counts. The V and J genes are TRBV6-1 and TRBJ2-7; D remains unclear. The V and J ends lost 5 bases and 2 bases respectively, with 16 bases between them. Germline V lookup: CDR1 MNHNS, CDR2 SASEGT. This CDR3 region has 15 residues. CDR3 nucleotide sequence: TGTGCCAGCAGTTTTTCCCAGGCCAGAACCTACGAGCAGTACTTC. Protein sequence: CASSFSQARTYEQYF.

This chain links TRBV6-1 with TRBJ2-5; the D gene is possibly TRBD2 (7 bases). CDR1 and CDR2 (germline): MNHNS, SASEGT. V lost 7 bases, J lost 7 bases, and 19 bases lay in between. The CDR3 has 14 residues. This chain's CDR3 is CASTAGGQSGTQYF. Written as DNA, the CDR3 is TGTGCCAGCACTGCCGGGGGGCAGTCTGGGACCCAGTACTTC.

This clonotype came up many times. V is TRBV3-1 and J is TRBJ1-6, with D perhaps matching TRBD1 (6 bases). CDR1 LGHDT and CDR2 YNNKEL come from the germline V gene (reference sequence). V was pared by 1 base and J by 7 bases, with 8 bases between. This CDR3 contains 14 residues. CDR3 residues: CASSQGQVNSPLHF. The CDR3 DNA reads as TGTGCCAGCAGCCAAGGACAGGTCAATTCACCCCTCCACTTT.